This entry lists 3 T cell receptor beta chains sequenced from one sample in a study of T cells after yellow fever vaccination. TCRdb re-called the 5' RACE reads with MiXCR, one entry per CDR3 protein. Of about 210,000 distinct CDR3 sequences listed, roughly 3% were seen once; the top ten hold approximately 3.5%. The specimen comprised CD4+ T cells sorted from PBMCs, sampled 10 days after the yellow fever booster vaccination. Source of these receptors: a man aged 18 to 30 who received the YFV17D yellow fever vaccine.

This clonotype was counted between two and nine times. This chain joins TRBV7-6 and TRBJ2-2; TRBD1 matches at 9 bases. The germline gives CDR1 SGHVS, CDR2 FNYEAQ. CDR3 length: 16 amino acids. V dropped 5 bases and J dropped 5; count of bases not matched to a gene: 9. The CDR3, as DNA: TGTGCCAGCAGCGATTACAGGACAGGGGTAACCGGGGAGCTGTTTTTT. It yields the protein CASSDYRTGVTGELFF.

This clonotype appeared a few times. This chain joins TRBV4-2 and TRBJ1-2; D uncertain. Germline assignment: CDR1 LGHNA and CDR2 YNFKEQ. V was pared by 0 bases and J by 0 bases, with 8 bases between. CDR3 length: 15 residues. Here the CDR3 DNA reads TGTGCCAGCAGCCAAGAAGAGAGAACTAACTATGGCTACACCTTC. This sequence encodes CASSQEERTNYGYTF.

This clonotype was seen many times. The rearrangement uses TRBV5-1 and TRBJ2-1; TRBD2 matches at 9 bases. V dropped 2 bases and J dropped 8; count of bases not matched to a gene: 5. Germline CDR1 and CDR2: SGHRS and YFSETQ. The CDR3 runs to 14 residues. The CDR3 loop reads CASSLAGLAYEQFF. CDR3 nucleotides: TGCGCCAGCAGCTTAGCGGGACTAGCATATGAGCAGTTCTTC. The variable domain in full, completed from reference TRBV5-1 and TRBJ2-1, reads KAGVTQTPRYLIKTRGQQVTLSCSPISGHRSVSWYQQTPGQGLQFLFEYFSETQRNKGNFPGRFSGRQFSNSRSEMNVSTLELGDSALYLCASSLAGLAYEQFFGPGTRLTVL.